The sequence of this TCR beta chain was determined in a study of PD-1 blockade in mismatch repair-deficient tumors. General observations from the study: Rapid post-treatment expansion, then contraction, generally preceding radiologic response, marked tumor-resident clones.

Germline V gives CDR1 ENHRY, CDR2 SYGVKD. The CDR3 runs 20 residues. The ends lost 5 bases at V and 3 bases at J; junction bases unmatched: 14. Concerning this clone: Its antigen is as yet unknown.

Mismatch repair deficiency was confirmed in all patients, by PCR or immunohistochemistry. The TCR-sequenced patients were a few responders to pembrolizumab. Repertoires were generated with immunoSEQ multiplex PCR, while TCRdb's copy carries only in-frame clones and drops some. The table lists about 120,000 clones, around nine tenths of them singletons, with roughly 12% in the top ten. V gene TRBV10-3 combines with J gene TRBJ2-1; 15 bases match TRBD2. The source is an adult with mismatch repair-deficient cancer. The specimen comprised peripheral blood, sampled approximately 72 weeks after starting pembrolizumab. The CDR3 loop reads CAISPGAGTSGRKGYNEQFF. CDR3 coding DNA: TGTGCCATCAGTCCCGGAGCCGGGACTAGCGGGAGGAAGGGCTACAATGAGCAGTTCTTC.